These T cell receptor beta chains were read from a single sample in a study of CD8+ T cells in alopecia areata. Profiled with immunoSEQ multiplex PCR; TCRdb holds only in-frame clones, not every one. The sample includes under 40,000 clones, over 50% seen only once; the top ten take approximately 1.8%. The sequenced material came from CD4+ Tregs sorted from blood. These receptors came from a human donor with alopecia areata. Both conserved end residues are part of each CDR3.

CDR3aa: CSADRGDEQYF; v_gene: TRBV20-1; j_gene: TRBJ2-7
CDR3aa: CASSQTGSDTEAFF; v_gene: TRBV4-2; j_gene: TRBJ1-1
CDR3aa: CSVEIQGTYGYTF; v_gene: TRBV29-1; j_gene: TRBJ1-2
CDR3aa: CASSWGPRERKTQYF; v_gene: TRBV5-1; j_gene: TRBJ2-5
CDR3aa: CASSPYAMHWDVSNYGYTF; v_gene: TRBV18; j_gene: TRBJ1-2
CDR3aa: CSVARRLSSYNEQFF; v_gene: TRBV29-1; j_gene: TRBJ2-1
CDR3aa: CASSVQGESYNEQFF; v_gene: TRBV7-2; j_gene: TRBJ2-1
CDR3aa: CASSLVLAVAKNIQYF; v_gene: TRBV7-2; j_gene: TRBJ2-4
CDR3aa: CASSYRGNTEAFF; v_gene: TRBV7-2; j_gene: TRBJ1-1
CDR3aa: CASSLPGLTNYGYTF; v_gene: TRBV28; j_gene: TRBJ1-2
CDR3aa: CASSGGTYNEQFF; v_gene: TRBV6-6; j_gene: TRBJ2-1
CDR3aa: CASSFLGGGTDTQYF; v_gene: TRBV7-3; j_gene: TRBJ2-3
CDR3aa: CASSVSSSTSGTLDTQYF; v_gene: TRBV9; j_gene: TRBJ2-3
CDR3aa: CASSSGQGGYTF; v_gene: TRBV5-1; j_gene: TRBJ1-2
CDR3aa: CASSRDRRGNTEAFF; v_gene: TRBV7-2; j_gene: TRBJ1-1
CDR3aa: CASSAQGWDTQYF; v_gene: TRBV7-2; j_gene: TRBJ2-3
CDR3aa: CASSPVGADTQYF; v_gene: TRBV5-1; j_gene: TRBJ2-3
CDR3aa: CASGGGQGYEKLFF; v_gene: TRBV28; j_gene: TRBJ1-4
CDR3aa: CSVATGLNSPLHF; v_gene: TRBV29-1; j_gene: TRBJ1-6
CDR3aa: CASSLAGDGVRADTQYF; v_gene: TRBV7-8; j_gene: TRBJ2-3
CDR3aa: CASSGQGRGELFF; v_gene: TRBV9; j_gene: TRBJ2-2
CDR3aa: CASSLFQGRTGANVLTF; v_gene: TRBV5-6; j_gene: TRBJ2-6
CDR3aa: CASSPNLAAQETQYF; v_gene: TRBV6-5; j_gene: TRBJ2-5
CDR3aa: CASSAPGPHTGELFF; v_gene: TRBV9; j_gene: TRBJ2-2
CDR3aa: CASSSEAGGGLNGYTF; v_gene: TRBV18; j_gene: TRBJ1-2
CDR3aa: CASRTGNTDTQYF; v_gene: TRBV7-9; j_gene: TRBJ2-3
CDR3aa: CASSPPLAGADTQYF; v_gene: TRBV18; j_gene: TRBJ2-3